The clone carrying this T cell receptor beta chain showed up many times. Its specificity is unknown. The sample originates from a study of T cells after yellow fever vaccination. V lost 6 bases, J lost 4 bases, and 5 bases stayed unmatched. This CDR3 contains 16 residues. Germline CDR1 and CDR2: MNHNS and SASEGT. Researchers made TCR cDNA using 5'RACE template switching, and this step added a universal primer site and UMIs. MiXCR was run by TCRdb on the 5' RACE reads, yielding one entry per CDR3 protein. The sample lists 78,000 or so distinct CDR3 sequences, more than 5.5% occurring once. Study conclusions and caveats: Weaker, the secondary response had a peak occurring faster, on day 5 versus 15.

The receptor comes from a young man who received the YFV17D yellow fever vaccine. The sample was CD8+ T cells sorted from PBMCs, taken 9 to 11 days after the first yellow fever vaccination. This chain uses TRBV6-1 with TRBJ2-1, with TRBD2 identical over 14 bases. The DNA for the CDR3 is TGTGCCAGCAGCCGGACTAGCGGGGGGTATTACAATGAGCAGTTCTTC. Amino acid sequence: CASSRTSGGYYNEQFF.